This entry lists 18 T cell receptor beta chains sequenced from one sample in a study of human T cells and chemical hapten exposure. TCRdb analysed the RACE reads with MiXCR anew, one entry per CDR3 protein. Among about 120,000 distinct CDR3 sequences, roughly 13% were seen once, and the ten largest hold approximately 2.8%. Time point denoted: pre-sensitization, week 0. Documented treatment: therapeutic diphenylcyclopropenone sensitization with weekly scalp DPC. The input for sequencing was whole blood, taken in connection with sensitization to the hapten diphenylcyclopropenone (DPC). The receptors were sampled from a woman aged 18-35 years with alopecia areata. Some clones in this sample may be carry-over from other donors' samples.

This clonotype turned up a few times. V usage is TRBV4-2 and J usage is TRBJ1-1; 7 bases are a match to TRBD1. This CDR3 contains 17 residues. Germline CDR1 reads LGHNA; CDR2 reads YNFKEQ. The ends lost 4 bases at V and 8 bases at J; junction bases unmatched: 19. CDR3 DNA sequence: TGTGCCAGCAGCCTGAAAGATATTACAGGGGTGAGGGCAGAAGCTTTCTTT. It is translated as CASSLKDITGVRAEAFF.

In this sample, this clonotype turned up once. This chain links TRBV3-1 with TRBJ1-4; no definite D call. The ends were cut back, 1 base at V and 10 bases at J, with 10 bases in the middle. This CDR3 spans 13 amino acids. CDR1 LGHDT and CDR2 YNNKEL come from the germline V gene (reference sequence). The CDR3 region has the DNA TGTGCCAGCAGCCAAGGGCCAGACGGAAAACTGTTTTTT. This translates into CASSQGPDGKLFF.

This clonotype was found a few times. V and J are TRBV27 and TRBJ1-2; D perhaps matches TRBD1 (6 bases). The V gene's germline CDR1 is MNHEY and CDR2 SMNVEV (reference sequence). The ends were cut back, 6 bases at V and 4 bases at J, with 18 bases in the middle. This CDR3 has 15 residues. CDR3 sequence: CASRQTPGASYGYTF. For the CDR3, the DNA is TGTGCCAGCAGGCAAACCCCAGGGGCCAGCTATGGCTACACCTTC.

V and J are TRBV4-3 and TRBJ1-2; the D is unclear. V shed 1 base and J shed 2 bases, with 8 bases lying between them. The length of the CDR3 is 14 residues. CDR1 and CDR2 from the germline V gene are LGHNA and YSLEER. The CDR3 DNA follows: TGCGCCAGCAGCCAAGTGGCACAGAACTATGGCTACACCTTC. Translating gives CASSQVAQNYGYTF.

This rearrangement joins TRBV29-1 to TRBJ1-2, with D possibly being TRBD1 (6 bases). The CDR3 contains 11 residues. CDR1 SQVTM and CDR2 ANQGSEA come from the germline V gene. Trimming removed 3 bases at V and 6 bases at J, with 8 bases between. CDR3 nucleotides: TGCAGCGTTGAGACAGGACATGGCTACACCTTC. Its protein is CSVETGHGYTF.

The table lists this clonotype with a few counts. The rearrangement joins TRBV7-2 to TRBJ2-7; 9 bases map to TRBD1. The V and J ends lost 6 bases and 5 bases, in that order; junction bases with no gene match: 11. The CDR3 extends over 15 amino acids. Germline CDR1 SGHTA, CDR2 FQGNSA. The CDR3 DNA follows: TGTGCCAGCAGACCCACGACAGGGGGTACGAACGAGCAGTACTTC. Its protein product is CASRPTTGGTNEQYF.

Ten or more counts support this clonotype. CDR3 sequence (DNA): TGTGCCAGCAGCCAACAGGGTCCTGGTGGCTACACCTTC. Translated, it gives CASSQQGPGGYTF. The J gene is TRBJ1-2, the V gene TRBV3-1; the D gene is possibly TRBD1 (5 bases). The CDR3 has 13 residues. The V end lost 2 bases, the J end lost 7 bases, and 11 bases lay between the germline ends. Germline-derived CDR1 and CDR2 are LGHDT and YNNKEL (reference sequence).

CDR3 DNA sequence: TGTGCCAGCAGTTACACCCAGCAGCTCACAGATACGCAGTATTTT. Translating it yields CASSYTQQLTDTQYF. The rearrangement uses TRBV6-5 and TRBJ2-3; D is unclear. The germline V gene encodes CDR1 MNHEY and CDR2 SVGAGI. The CDR3 extends over 15 amino acids. Between the trimmed V and J ends, which lost 2 bases and 2 bases, there was a span of 11 bases.

This sequence joins TRBV20-1 and TRBJ2-1; 10 bases are a match to TRBD2. Germline V lookup: CDR1 DFQATT, CDR2 SNEGSKA (reference sequence). J lost 4 bases, V lost 3 bases, and 15 bases had no gene match. The length of the CDR3 is 18 residues. The CDR3 region has the DNA TGCAGTGCTAGCCCTTACCTAGCGGGGGATGGGGAGTACAATGAGCAGTTCTTC. This sequence encodes CSASPYLAGDGEYNEQFF.

The chain couples TRBV27 to TRBJ2-1; no clear D. The CDR3 covers 13 residues. Germline values: CDR1 MNHEY, CDR2 SMNVEV (reference sequence). V gave up 2 bases and J gave up 6 bases, with 8 bases separating them. The CDR3 DNA reads TGTGCCAGCAGTTTAGGTCGAGTCAATGAGCAGTTCTTC. Its protein is CASSLGRVNEQFF.

The V gene is TRBV20-1, the J gene TRBJ1-6; maybe TRBD1 (6 bases). V lost 4 bases to trimming and J lost 8 bases, with 12 bases between them. The CDR3 extends over 13 amino acids. Germline values: CDR1 DFQATT, CDR2 SNEGSKA (reference sequence). CDR3 sequence: CSANGAGDSPLHF. For the CDR3, the DNA is TGCAGTGCTAACGGGGCAGGGGATTCACCCCTCCACTTT.

The table lists this clonotype with a few counts. This rearrangement joins TRBV7-4 to TRBJ2-7, with D possibly TRBD1 on 7 matching bases. This CDR3 region has 16 residues. The germline V gene encodes CDR1 SGHVT and CDR2 SQSDAQ. With 5 bases removed from V and 3 bases from J, the gap between germline ends came to 20 bases. CDR3 loop: CASSTPGRGQNYEQYF. DNA of the CDR3: TGTGCCAGCAGCACCCCCGGGCGGGGACAGAACTACGAGCAGTACTTC.

The CDR3 DNA follows: TGCAGTGCTAGAGGCGAATACGAGCAGTACTTC. Translation: CSARGEYEQYF. V and J are TRBV20-1 and TRBJ2-7; D unclear. This CDR3 has 11 residues. Germline lookup yields CDR1 DFQATT and CDR2 SNEGSKA (reference sequence). The V and J ends lost 1 base and 4 bases respectively, with 5 bases between them.

The chain recombines TRBV9 with TRBJ2-7, with 7 bases identical to TRBD1. This CDR3 is 14 amino acids long. Trimming took 3 bases from V and 3 from J; bases not matched to a gene: 6. Germline V gives CDR1 SGDLS, CDR2 YYNGEE. DNA for the CDR3: TGTGCCAGCAGCGCCGGGACAGACTTCTACGAGCAGTACTTC. This sequence encodes CASSAGTDFYEQYF.

This sequence joins TRBV12-3 or TRBV12-4 and TRBJ2-2; D could derive from TRBD1 or TRBD2 (5 bases each). This CDR3 is built from 16 residues. V was shortened by 5 bases and J by 4 bases, with 17 bases between the two germline ends. CDR3 sequence reads: CASSNRDGRATGELFF. CDR3 nucleotides: TGTGCCAGCAGTAACCGGGACGGAAGGGCCACCGGGGAGCTGTTTTTT.

This clonotype was seen repeatedly, ten times or more. This sequence joins TRBV6-5 and TRBJ1-5; 8 positions match TRBD1. CDR3 length equals 15 residues. Trimming took 6 bases from V and 3 from J; bases not matched to a gene: 7. Germline V gives CDR1 MNHEY, CDR2 SVGAGI. The CDR3 DNA reads TGTGCCAGCAGCCCCGGGACAGGTACCAATCAGCCCCAGCATTTT. This codes for CASSPGTGTNQPQHF.

The genes are TRBV30 and TRBJ2-3, with D perhaps matching TRBD2 (6 bases). The CDR3 length is 14 residues. Trimming cost V 8 bases and J 0 bases, with 15 bases left between them. Germline assignment: CDR1 GTSNPN and CDR2 SVGIG (reference sequence). This CDR3 is CAASAGTSTDTQYF. The CDR3 DNA sequence: TGTGCCGCCTCTGCCGGGACTAGCACAGATACGCAGTATTTT. The full variable domain, completed using reference TRBV30 and TRBJ2-3, is SQTIHQWPATLVQPVGSPLSLECTVEGTSNPNLYWYRQAAGRGLQLLFYSVGIGQISSEVPQNLSASRPQDRQFILSSKKLLLSDSGFYLCAASAGTSTDTQYFGPGTRLTVL.

This clonotype appeared a few times. This chain joins TRBV18 and TRBJ1-1; D is uncertain. This CDR3 has 14 residues. Germline CDR1 KGHSH, CDR2 LQKENI. Trimming left V 3 bases short and J 1 base short, with 9 bases between. The DNA for the CDR3 is TGTGCCAGCTCACCGACACAATCGAACACTGAAGCTTTCTTT. This sequence encodes CASSPTQSNTEAFF.